Given below is one TCR beta chain in context. As originally analysed: From reference gene primer amplification, estimates of nucleated cell counts were derived. The repertoire was sequenced with immunoSEQ multiplex PCR; TCRdb's copy has only in-frame clones and lacks some. V, J and clone size were drawn from that table, and D and trimming were deduced from the DNA. The data hold 200,000 to 250,000 clones, with 82% observed a single time. The sample is drawn from a study of blood T cell repertoires in COVID-19. Participants reported their clinical history, and cohort assignment relied on those reports. CDR3 length: 16 residues. CDR1 LGHDT and CDR2 YNNKEL come from the germline V gene (reference sequence). The germline V and J ends were trimmed by 7 bases and 8 bases, with 26 bases remaining between them.

The sequence was obtained from a woman aged 60-75 years who had recovered from COVID-19. Sequencing was performed on PBMCs or T cells enriched from blood (not recorded which). The rearrangement uses TRBV3-1 (or the pseudogene TRBV3-2) and TRBJ1-2; D might be TRBD1 (5 bases). CDR3 sequence reads: CASTTRLATAQEGYTF. The CDR3 DNA follows: TGTGCCAGCACAACCCGCCTAGCGACAGCCCAAGAAGGCTACACCTTC.